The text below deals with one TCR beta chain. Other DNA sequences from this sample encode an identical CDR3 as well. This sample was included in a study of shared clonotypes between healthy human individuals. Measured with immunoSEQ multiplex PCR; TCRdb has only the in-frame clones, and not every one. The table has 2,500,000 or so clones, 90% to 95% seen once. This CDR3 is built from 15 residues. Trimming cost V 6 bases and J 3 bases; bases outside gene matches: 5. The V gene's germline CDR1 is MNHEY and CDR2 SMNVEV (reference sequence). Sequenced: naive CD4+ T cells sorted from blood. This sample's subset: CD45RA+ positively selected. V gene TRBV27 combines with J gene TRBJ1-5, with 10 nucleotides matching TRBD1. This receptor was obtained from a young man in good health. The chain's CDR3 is CASRAGTGVNQPQHF. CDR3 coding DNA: TGTGCCAGCAGAGCCGGGACAGGGGTCAATCAGCCCCAGCATTTT.